The subject of this entry is one T cell receptor (beta chain). This sample is part of a study of cytomegalovirus exposure and HLA in healthy donors. This CDR3 region has 16 residues. Germline V gene sequence: CDR1 MNHNS, CDR2 SASEGT. With 60 Vbeta and 13 Jbeta primers, the PCR was carried out. Only in-frame clones appear in the TCRdb table, and some are missing; sequencing was by immunoSEQ multiplex PCR. Here the sample spans 200,000 to 250,000 clones, approximately 70% being singletons. The clonotype originates from a man aged 40-50 years in good health and CMV-seropositive. Sample: PBMCs. The V gene is TRBV6-1, the J gene TRBJ2-5; 9 bases align to TRBD1. The J call may be in error: the DNA end matches TRBJ2-7 better. DNA of the CDR3: TGTGCCAGCAGTGAAGCGCTTCGGGGACAGGGCTACGAGCAGTACTTC. This gives the protein CASSEALRGQGYEQYF.